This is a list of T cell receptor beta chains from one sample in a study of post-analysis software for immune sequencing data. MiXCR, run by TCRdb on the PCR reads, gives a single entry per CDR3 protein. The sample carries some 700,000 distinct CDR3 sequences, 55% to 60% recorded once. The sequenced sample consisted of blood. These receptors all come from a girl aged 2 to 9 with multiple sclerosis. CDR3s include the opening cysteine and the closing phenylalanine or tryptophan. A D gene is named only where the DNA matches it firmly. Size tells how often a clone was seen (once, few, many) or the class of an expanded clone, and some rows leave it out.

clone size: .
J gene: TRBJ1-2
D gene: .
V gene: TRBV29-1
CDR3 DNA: TGCAGCGTCCAGGGGCCCTTTAACTATGGCTACACCTTC
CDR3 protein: CSVQGPFNYGYTF

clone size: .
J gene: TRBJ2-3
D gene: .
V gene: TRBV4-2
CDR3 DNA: TGTGCCAGCAGCCAAGGGAGATTGTCGGATACGCAGTATTTT
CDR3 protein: CASSQGRLSDTQYF

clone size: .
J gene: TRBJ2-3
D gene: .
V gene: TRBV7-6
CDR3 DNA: TGTGCCAGCAGCTTACTAGCTGAGCTAAGCGCAGATACGCAGTATTTT
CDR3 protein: CASSLLAELSADTQYF

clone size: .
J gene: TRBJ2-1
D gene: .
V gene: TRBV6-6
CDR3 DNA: TGTGCCAGCAGAGCCGGGGTCTACAATGAGCAGTTCTTC
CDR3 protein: CASRAGVYNEQFF

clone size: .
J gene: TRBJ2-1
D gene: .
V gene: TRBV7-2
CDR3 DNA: TGTGCCAGCAGCTTAGTTAGGGGGAGAAGCGATGAGCAGTTCTTC
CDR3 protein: CASSLVRGRSDEQFF

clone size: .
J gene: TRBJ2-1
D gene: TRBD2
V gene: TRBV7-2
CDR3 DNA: TGTGCCAGCAGCCGAAGGACTAGCGGTGCCTACAATGAGCAGTTCTTC
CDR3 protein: CASSRRTSGAYNEQFF

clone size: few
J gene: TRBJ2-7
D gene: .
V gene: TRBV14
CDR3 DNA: TGTGCCAGCAGTCGAGCAGCCCCCTACGAGCAGTACTTC
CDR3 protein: CASSRAAPYEQYF

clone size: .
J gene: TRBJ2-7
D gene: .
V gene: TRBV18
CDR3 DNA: TGTGCCAGCTCACCACGACGTTCCTACGAGCAGTACTTC
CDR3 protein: CASSPRRSYEQYF

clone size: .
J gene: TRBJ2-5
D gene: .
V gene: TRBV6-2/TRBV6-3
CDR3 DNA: TGTGCCAGCAGCTATAACTGGGTGGGGGCTCTCCAAGAGACCCAGTACTTC
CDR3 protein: CASSYNWVGALQETQYF

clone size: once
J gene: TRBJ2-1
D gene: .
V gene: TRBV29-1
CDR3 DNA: TGCAGCGTTGAAGAGGGGGAGAGGGGATATTCCTACAATGAGCAGTTCTTC
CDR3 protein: CSVEEGERGYSYNEQFF

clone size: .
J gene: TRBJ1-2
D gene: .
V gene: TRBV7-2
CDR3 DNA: TGTGCCAGCAGCCTAGGACAGCGCCCTTATGGCTACACCTTC
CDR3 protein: CASSLGQRPYGYTF

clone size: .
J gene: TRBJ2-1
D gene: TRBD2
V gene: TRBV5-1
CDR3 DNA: TGTGCCAGCAGTTTCCTAGCGGGAGGTAACAATGAGCAGTTCTTC
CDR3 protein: CASSFLAGGNNEQFF

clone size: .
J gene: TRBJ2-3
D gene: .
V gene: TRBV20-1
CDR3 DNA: TGCAGTGCTAGAGAGGGCGGAAACACAGATACGCAGTATTTT
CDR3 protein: CSAREGGNTDTQYF

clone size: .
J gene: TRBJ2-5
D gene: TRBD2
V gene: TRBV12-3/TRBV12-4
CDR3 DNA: TGTGCCAGCAGTCTCTCCGGACTAGTAGAGACCCAGTACTTC
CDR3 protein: CASSLSGLVETQYF

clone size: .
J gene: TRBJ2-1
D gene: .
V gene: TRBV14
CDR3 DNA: TGTGCCAGCAGCCAAGGGTCGGGGTCGGTTGAGCAGTTCTTC
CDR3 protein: CASSQGSGSVEQFF

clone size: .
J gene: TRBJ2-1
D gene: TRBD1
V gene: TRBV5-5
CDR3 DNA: TGTGCCAGCAGCTTAGGACAGGTCAAATCCTACAATGAGCAGTTCTTC
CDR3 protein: CASSLGQVKSYNEQFF

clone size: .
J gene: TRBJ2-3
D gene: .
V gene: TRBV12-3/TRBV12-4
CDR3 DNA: TGTGCCAGCAACAAACCGGGCCCGGCGACAGATGCGCAGTATTTT
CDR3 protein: CASNKPGPATDAQYF

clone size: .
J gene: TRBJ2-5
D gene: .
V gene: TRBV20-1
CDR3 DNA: TGCAGTGCAAGAGTGCGTGGGGAGACCCAGTACTTC
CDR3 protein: CSARVRGETQYF

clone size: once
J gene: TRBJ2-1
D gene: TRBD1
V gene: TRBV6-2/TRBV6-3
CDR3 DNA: TGTGCCAGCAGTTGGGACAGGGAGGTCAATGAGCAGTTCTTC
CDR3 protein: CASSWDREVNEQFF

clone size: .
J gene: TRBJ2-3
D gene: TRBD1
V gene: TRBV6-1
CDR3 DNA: TGTGCCAGCAGTGTCTCTACAGGGGACGCAGATACGCAGTATTTT
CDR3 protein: CASSVSTGDADTQYF

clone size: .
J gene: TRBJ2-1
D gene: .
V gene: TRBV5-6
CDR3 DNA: TGTGCCAGCAGCTCCTCGGTGGAGCTGTACAATGAGCAGTTCTTC
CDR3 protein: CASSSSVELYNEQFF

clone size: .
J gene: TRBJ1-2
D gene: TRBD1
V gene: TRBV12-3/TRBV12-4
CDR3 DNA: TGTGCCGGCAGTCCTGGACAGGGGGCTCCCTTCTATGGCTACACCTTC
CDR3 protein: CAGSPGQGAPFYGYTF

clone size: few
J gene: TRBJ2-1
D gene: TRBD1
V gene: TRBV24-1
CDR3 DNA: TGTGCCACCACAGGGACAGGGGAAGTAAATGAGCAGTTCTTC
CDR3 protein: CATTGTGEVNEQFF

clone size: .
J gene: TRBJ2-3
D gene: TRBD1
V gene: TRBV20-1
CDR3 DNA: TGCAGTGCTAGAGATGTCGGGACAGGGCGCACAGATACGCAGTATTTT
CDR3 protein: CSARDVGTGRTDTQYF

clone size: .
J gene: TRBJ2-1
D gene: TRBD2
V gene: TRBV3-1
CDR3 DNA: TGTGCCAGCAGCGCCAGCCCCAGCGGGGGGGAGTTCTTC
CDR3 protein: CASSASPSGGEFF

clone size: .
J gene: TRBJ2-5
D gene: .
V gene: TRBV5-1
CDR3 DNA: TGCGCCAGCAGCAAAGAACCGGTGTCCTACAATGAGCAGTACTTC
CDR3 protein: CASSKEPVSYNEQYF

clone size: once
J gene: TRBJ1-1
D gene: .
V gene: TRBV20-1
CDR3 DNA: TGCAGTGCTAGAGATCGTGGGAAAACTGAAGCTTTCTTT
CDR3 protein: CSARDRGKTEAFF

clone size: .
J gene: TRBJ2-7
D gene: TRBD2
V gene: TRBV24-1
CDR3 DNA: TGTGCCACCAGTGAACCCTCCAGCGGGGGGGCGAACAATGAGCAGTACTTC
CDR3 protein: CATSEPSSGGANNEQYF

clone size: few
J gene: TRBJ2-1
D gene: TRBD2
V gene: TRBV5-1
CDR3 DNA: TGCGCCAGCAGCCTGAGGGCTAGCGGGAGGGGATACAATGAGCAGTTCTTC
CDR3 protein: CASSLRASGRGYNEQFF

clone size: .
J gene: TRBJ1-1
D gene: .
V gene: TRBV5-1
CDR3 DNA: TGCGCCAGCAGCTTGGCCGGGGCTCGAACTGAAGCTTTCTTT
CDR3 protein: CASSLAGARTEAFF

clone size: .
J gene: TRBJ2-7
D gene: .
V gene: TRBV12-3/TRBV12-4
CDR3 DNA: TGTGCCAGCACTCACGCAGTGAAGCGTGATGTCCAGTACTTC
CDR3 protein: CASTHAVKRDVQYF

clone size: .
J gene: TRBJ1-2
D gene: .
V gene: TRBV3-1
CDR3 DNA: TGTGCCAGCACCCACTCGACACTATTGCTAAACTATGGCTACACCTTC
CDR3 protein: CASTHSTLLLNYGYTF

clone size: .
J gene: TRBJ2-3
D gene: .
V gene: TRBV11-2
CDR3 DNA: TGTGCCAGCAGCTTAAGTCCCCTCACTAGCCGGCTCACAGATACGCAGTATTTT
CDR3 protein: CASSLSPLTSRLTDTQYF

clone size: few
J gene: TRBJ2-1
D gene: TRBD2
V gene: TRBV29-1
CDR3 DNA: TGCAGCGTTGGGCGGCTAGCGGGAGGGGATGAGCAGTTCTTC
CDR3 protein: CSVGRLAGGDEQFF

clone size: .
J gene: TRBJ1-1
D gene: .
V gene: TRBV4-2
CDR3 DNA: TGTGCCAGCAGCCAAGACCACAGGGCCGCGAACACTGAAGCTTTCTTT
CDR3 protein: CASSQDHRAANTEAFF

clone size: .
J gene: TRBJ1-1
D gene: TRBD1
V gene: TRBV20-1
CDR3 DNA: TGCAGTGCTAGTCCAGGGAGGGGGCGCAGAAAAGCTTTCTTT
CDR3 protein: CSASPGRGRRKAFF

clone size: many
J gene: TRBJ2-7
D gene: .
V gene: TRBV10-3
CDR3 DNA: TGTGCCATCAGTGAAGGTTCCTACGAGCAGTACTTC
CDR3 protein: CAISEGSYEQYF

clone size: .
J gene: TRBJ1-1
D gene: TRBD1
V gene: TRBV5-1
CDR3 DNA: TGCGCCAGCAGCTTGGCCGAGACAGGGCACCACACTGAAGCTTTCTTT
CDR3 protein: CASSLAETGHHTEAFF

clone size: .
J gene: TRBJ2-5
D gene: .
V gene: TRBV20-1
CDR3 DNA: TGCAGTGCTAGTAAGGCCATAGCGGAGACCCAGTACTTC
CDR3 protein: CSASKAIAETQYF

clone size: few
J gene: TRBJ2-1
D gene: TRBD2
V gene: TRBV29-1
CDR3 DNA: TGCAGCGTTGCTGGTCTAGCGGGGAATGAGCAGTTCTTC
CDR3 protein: CSVAGLAGNEQFF

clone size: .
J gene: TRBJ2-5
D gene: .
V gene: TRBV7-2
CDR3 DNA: TGTGCCAGCAGCTTAGGACGGCGGGCAGACCAAGAGACCCAGTACTTC
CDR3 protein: CASSLGRRADQETQYF

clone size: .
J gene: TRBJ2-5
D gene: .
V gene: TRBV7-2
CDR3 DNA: TGTGCCAGCAGCCGAGGGAGGTCTCCCAAAGAGACCCAGTACTTC
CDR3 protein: CASSRGRSPKETQYF

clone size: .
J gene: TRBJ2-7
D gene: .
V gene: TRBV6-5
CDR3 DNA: TGTGCCAGCAGTTACTCGGGACCCTACGAGCAGTACTTC
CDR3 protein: CASSYSGPYEQYF

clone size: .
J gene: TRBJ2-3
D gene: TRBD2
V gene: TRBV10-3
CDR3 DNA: TGTGCCATCACCAAGCCGGGGACTAGCGGGAGTCGTGGTACGCAGTATTTT
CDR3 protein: CAITKPGTSGSRGTQYF

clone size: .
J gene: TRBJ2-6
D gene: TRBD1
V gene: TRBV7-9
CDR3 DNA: TGTGCCAGCAGCACCATGACAGGGTCTGGGGCCAACGTCCTGACTTTC
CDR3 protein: CASSTMTGSGANVLTF

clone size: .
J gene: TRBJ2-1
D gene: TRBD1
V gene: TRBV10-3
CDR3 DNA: TGTGCCACCCGACAGGGCCCCTACAATGAGCAGTTCTTC
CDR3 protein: CATRQGPYNEQFF

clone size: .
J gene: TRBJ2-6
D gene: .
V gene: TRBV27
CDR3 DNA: TGTGCCAGCACTGGCTCTGGGGCCAACGTCCTGACTTTC
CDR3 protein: CASTGSGANVLTF

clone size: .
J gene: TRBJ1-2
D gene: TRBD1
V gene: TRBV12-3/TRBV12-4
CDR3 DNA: TGTGCCAGCAGCCGCACAGGGGGGTTCGAAGGCTACACCTTC
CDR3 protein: CASSRTGGFEGYTF

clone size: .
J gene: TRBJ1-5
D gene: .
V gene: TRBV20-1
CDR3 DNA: TGCAGTGCGATGAATCAGCCCCAGCATTTT
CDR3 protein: CSAMNQPQHF

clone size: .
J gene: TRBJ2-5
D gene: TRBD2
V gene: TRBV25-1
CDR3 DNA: TGTGCCAGCAGTGGATACGGGACTATCAAAGAGACCCAGTACTTC
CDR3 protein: CASSGYGTIKETQYF

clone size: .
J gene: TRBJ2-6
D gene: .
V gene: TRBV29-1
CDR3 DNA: TGCAGCGTTGTCGCCCCGGACAGTAAATCCTCTGGGGCCAACGTCCTGACTTTC
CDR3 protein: CSVVAPDSKSSGANVLTF

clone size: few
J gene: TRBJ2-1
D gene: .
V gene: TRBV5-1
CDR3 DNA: TGCGCCAGCAGCTTGATTGGGGACACGAATAACAATGAGCAGTTCTTC
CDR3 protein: CASSLIGDTNNNEQFF

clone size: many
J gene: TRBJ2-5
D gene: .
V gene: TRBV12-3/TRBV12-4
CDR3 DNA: TGTGCCAGCAGTTACAGCCCTTCGAGCAGGGAGACCCAGTACTTC
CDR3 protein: CASSYSPSSRETQYF